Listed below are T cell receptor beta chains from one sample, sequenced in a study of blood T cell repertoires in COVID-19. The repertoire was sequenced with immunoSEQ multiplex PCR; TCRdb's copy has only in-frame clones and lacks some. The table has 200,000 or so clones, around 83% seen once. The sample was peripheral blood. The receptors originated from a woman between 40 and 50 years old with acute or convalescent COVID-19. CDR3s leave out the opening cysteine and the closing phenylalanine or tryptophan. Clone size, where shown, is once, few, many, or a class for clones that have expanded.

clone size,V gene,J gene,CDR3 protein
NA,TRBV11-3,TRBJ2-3,ASSSGTNTDTQY
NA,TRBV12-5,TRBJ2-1,ASGLYPQGRNEQF
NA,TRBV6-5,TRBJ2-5,ASSYNRVSETQY
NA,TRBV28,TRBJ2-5,ASTLAGEYETQY
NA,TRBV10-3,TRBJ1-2,AISAIRDYGYT
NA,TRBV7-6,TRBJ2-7,ASSLSRSTGATYEQY
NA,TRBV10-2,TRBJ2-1,ASSLLGAGSYNEQF
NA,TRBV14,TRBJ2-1,ASSQEKLRGNNEQF
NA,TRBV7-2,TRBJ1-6,ASSLTVSSYNSPLH
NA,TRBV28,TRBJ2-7,ASVSQGILYEQY
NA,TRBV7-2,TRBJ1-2,ASSSDRQLYGYT
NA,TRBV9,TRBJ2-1,ASRPGPGRGTYNEQF
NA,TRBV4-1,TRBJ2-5,ASSHQMARGGETQY
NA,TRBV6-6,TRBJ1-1,ASSYSGEVEAF
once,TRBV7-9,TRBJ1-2,ASSPTGVVGYT
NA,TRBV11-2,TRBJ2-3,ASSLPRGGPDTQY
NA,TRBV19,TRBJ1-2,ASSIGPSSNYGYT
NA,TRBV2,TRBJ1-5,ASSAWDRNQPQH
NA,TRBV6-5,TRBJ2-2,ASSLGQITGELF
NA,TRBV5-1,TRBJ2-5,ASSLFRGTQETQY
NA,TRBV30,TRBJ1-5,AWSTRTGLYSNQPQH
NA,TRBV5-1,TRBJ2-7,ASSQNRDRGGQY